This T cell receptor beta chain was retrieved from a study of blood T cell repertoires in COVID-19. Turning to the study itself: COVID-19 samples collected from the United States, Italy and Spain covered acute and convalescent phases.

The germline V gene has CDR1 MGHRA and CDR2 YSYEKL. The CDR3 has 16 amino acids. V gave up 1 base and J gave up 0 bases; unmatched junction bases: 1. Per the study methods: Researchers report that nucleated cell counts were estimated from reference gene primer amplification. Sequencing used immunoSEQ multiplex PCR; TCRdb keeps in-frame clones, though not all of them. V, J and clone size reflect that table, while D and trimming were determined from the DNA. The data show 300,000 to 350,000 clones, with 90% to 95% seen just once and approximately 4.1% held by the top ten. As concerns this clone: This same CDR3 is encoded by further DNA sequences in the sample.

Cohort allocation depended upon clinical history that participants reported. Individuals in the exposed group had encountered a COVID-19 case within 2 weeks preceding study entry. The sequenced sample consisted of PBMCs or T cells enriched from blood (not recorded which). This sequence was found in a woman aged 30 to 39 who had been exposed to COVID-19. The chain joins TRBV4-1 to TRBJ1-5; TRBD1 agrees at 9 bases. The CDR3 region has the DNA TGCGCCAGCAGCCAAGGGGGACAGGGTAGCAATCAGCCCCAGCATTTT. It specifies CASSQGGQGSNQPQHF.